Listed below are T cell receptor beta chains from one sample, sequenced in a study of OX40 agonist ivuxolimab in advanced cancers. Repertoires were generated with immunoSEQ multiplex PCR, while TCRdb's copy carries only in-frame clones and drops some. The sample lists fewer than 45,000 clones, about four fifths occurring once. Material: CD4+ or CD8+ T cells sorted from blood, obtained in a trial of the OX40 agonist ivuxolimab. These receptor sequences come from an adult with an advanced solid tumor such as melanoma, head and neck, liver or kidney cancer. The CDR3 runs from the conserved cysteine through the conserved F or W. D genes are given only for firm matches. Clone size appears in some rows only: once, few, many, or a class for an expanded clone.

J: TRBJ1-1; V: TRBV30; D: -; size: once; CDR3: CAWSVLGGTEAFF; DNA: TGTGCCTGGAGTGTCTTAGGGGGCACTGAAGCTTTCTTT
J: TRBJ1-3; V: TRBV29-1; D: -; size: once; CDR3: CSASTKLNTIYF; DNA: TGCAGCGCATCAACAAAACTAAACACCATATATTTT
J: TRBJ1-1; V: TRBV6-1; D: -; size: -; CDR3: CASRADYKEAFF; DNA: TGTGCCAGCAGAGCTGATTACAAAGAAGCTTTCTTT
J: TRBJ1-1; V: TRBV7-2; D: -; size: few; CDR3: CASSFGRQAQAFF; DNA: TGTGCCAGCAGCTTTGGACGCCAAGCTCAAGCTTTCTTT
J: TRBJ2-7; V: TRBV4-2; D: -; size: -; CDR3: CASSQGPARGYEQYF; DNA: TGTGCCAGCAGCCAGGGACCCGCCAGGGGCTACGAGCAGTACTTC
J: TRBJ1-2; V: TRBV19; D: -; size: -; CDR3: CATRGRTNYGYTF; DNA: TGTGCCACAAGAGGGCGGACTAACTATGGCTACACCTTC
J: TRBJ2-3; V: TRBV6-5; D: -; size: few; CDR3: CASSYVPGRSTDTQYF; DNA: TGTGCCAGCAGTTACGTTCCAGGGCGTAGCACAGATACGCAGTATTTT
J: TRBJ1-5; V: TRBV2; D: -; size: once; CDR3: CASSERSRASQPQHF; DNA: TGTGCCAGCAGTGAGAGGTCCAGGGCGTCGCAGCCCCAGCATTTT
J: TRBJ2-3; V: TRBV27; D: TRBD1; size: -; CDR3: CASSPRDRPFTDTQYF; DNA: TGTGCCAGCAGTCCCCGGGACAGACCCTTCACAGATACGCAGTATTTT
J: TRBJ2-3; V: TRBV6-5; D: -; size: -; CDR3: CASSYYTDTQYF; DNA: TGTGCCAGCAGCTATTACACAGATACGCAGTATTTT
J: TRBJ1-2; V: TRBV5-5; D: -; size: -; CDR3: CASSIGGVYGYTF; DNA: TGTGCCAGCAGCATCGGAGGAGTCTATGGCTACACCTTC
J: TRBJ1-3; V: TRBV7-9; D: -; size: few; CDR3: CASSLDTGNTIYF; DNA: TGTGCCAGCAGCTTGGACACTGGAAACACCATATATTTT
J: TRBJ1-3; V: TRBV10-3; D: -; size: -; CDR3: CAIGRTTGNTIYF; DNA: TGTGCCATTGGGCGGACCACTGGAAACACCATATATTTT
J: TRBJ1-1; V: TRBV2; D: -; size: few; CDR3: CASSRVVTEAFF; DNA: TGTGCCAGCAGCAGGGTCGTCACTGAAGCTTTCTTT
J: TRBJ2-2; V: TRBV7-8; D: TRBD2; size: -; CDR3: CASMTTGLVNTGELFF; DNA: TGTGCCAGCATGACAACGGGACTAGTGAACACCGGGGAGCTGTTTTTT
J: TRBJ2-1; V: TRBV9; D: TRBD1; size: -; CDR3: CASSGQGYEQFF; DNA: TGTGCCAGCAGCGGACAGGGGTATGAGCAGTTCTTC
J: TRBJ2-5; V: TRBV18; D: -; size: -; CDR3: CASSRASRETQYF; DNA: TGTGCCAGCTCACGAGCAAGTAGAGAGACCCAGTACTTC
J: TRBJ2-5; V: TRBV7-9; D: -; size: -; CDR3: CASSLKETQYF; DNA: TGTGCCAGCAGCTTAAAGGAGACCCAGTACTTC
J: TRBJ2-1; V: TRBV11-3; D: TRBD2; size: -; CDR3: CASSLTGTSGLGEQFF; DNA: TGTGCCAGCAGCTTAACCGGGACTAGCGGGTTGGGTGAGCAGTTCTTC
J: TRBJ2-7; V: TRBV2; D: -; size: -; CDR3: CASSEQTGFDYEQYF; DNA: TGTGCCAGCAGTGAGCAGACGGGTTTTGACTACGAGCAGTACTTC
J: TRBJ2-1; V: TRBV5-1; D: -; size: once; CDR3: CASSLAQGTIYNEQFF; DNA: TGCGCCAGCAGCTTGGCCCAGGGCACAATCTACAATGAGCAGTTCTTC
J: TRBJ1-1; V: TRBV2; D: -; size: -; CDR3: CASSVSGARGTEAFF; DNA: TGTGCCAGCAGTGTTTCCGGAGCCCGGGGGACTGAAGCTTTCTTT
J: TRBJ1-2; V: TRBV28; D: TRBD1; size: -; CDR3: CASTSLRGREWGYTF; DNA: TGTGCCAGCACAAGTCTCAGGGGGCGGGAGTGGGGCTACACCTTC
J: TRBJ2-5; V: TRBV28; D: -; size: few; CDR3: CASSLPGIETQYF; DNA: TGTGCCAGCAGTTTACCAGGGATAGAGACCCAGTACTTC
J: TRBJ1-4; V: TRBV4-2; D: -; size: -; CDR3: CASSHAQQGDNEKLFF; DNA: TGTGCCAGCAGCCACGCTCAACAGGGAGATAATGAAAAACTGTTTTTT
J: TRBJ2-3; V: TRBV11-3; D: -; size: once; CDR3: CASSSMEGASGTQYF; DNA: TGTGCCAGCAGCTCAATGGAGGGGGCGAGTGGGACGCAGTATTTT
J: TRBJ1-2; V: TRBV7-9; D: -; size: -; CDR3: CASSLQAAIYGYTF; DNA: TGTGCCAGCAGCTTACAGGCGGCCATCTATGGCTACACCTTC
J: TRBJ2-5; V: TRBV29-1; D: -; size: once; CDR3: CSVGETQYF; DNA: TGCAGCGTTGGTGAGACCCAGTACTTC
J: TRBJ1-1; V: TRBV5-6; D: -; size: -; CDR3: CASSWGMVGGAGDTEAFF; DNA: TGTGCCAGCAGCTGGGGTATGGTTGGGGGCGCAGGTGACACTGAAGCTTTCTTT
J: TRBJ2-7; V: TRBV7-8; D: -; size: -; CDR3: CASSFGRDYEQYF; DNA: TGTGCCAGCAGCTTCGGACGGGACTACGAGCAGTACTTC
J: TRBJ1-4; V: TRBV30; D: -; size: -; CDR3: CAWSAYKTVSEKLFF; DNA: TGTGCCTGGAGTGCCTATAAGACAGTCAGCGAAAAACTGTTTTTT
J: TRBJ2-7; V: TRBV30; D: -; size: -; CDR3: CAWSSRTGSYEQYF; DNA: TGTGCCTGGAGTAGTAGGACGGGTTCCTACGAGCAGTACTTC
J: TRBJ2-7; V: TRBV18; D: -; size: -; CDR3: CASSPTASFYEQYF; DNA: TGTGCCAGCTCACCCACGGCCAGCTTCTACGAGCAGTACTTC
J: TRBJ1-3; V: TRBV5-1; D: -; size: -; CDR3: CASSPDRFSSGNTIYF; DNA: TGCGCCAGCAGCCCCGACCGTTTCTCCTCTGGAAACACCATATATTTT
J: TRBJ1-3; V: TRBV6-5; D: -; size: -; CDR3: CASRNIAAGNTIYF; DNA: TGTGCCAGCAGAAACATAGCAGCTGGAAACACCATATATTTT
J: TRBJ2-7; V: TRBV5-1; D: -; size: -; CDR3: CASSLDGSYGQYF; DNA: TGCGCCAGCAGCCTGGACGGTTCCTACGGGCAGTACTTC
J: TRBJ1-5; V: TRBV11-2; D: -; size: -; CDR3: CASSFNAYQPQHF; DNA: TGTGCCAGCAGCTTTAACGCGTACCAGCCCCAGCATTTT
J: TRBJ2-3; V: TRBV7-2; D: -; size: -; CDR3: CASSSKKYTQYF; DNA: TGTGCCAGCAGCTCCAAAAAGTATACGCAGTATTTT
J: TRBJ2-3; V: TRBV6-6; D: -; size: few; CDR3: CASRGDTDTQYF; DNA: TGTGCCAGCCGCGGAGACACAGATACGCAGTATTTT
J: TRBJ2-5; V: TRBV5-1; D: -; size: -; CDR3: CASSLGRETQYF; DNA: TGCGCCAGCAGCTTGGGGCGAGAGACCCAGTACTTC